What follows is one T cell receptor (beta chain) and its context. cDNA carried unique molecular identifiers, and a universal primer site was added by template switching. Each CDR3 protein is one row after TCRdb ran MiXCR on the 5' RACE reads. Of 570,000 or so distinct CDR3 sequences listed, 7.5% to 10% were seen once; the top ten hold under 3.5%. V shed 4 bases and J shed 4 bases, with 20 bases lying between them. Germline CDR1 MNHEY, CDR2 SVGEGT. The CDR3 runs to 16 residues. This record belongs to a study of identical twins. These data were likewise used in another study, on yellow fever vaccine responses in identical twins.

The receptor was derived from a young woman in good health. The rearrangement links TRBV6-2 or TRBV6-3 to TRBJ2-7; D perhaps matches TRBD2 (6 bases). Input material: PBMCs. The DNA of the CDR3 is TGTGCCAGCAGTTCCCCGGGACTGACCCTACCTTACGAGCAGTACTTC. This encodes CASSSPGLTLPYEQYF.